The 31 T cell receptor beta chains given below trace back to one sample, sequenced in a study of CD8+ T cells in alopecia areata. cDNA prepared by RNA extraction and subsequent reverse transcription served as the template for sequencing. Assay used: immunoSEQ multiplex PCR; TCRdb lists only in-frame clones, some missing. Of 140,000 to 150,000 clones detected, roughly 44% appear once; the ten largest clones hold around 6.8%. Sequencing was performed on CD4+ T cells sorted from blood. The receptors were gathered from a human donor with alopecia areata.

The chain employs TRBV6-6 and TRBJ1-2; TRBD1 might be the D (6 bases). The CDR3 spans 13 residues. V was cut by 6 bases and J by 8 bases, with 16 bases left in between. Germline lookup yields CDR1 MNHNY and CDR2 SVGAGI (reference sequence). This chain's CDR3 is CASRGSGADGYTF. The DNA for the CDR3 is TGTGCCAGCAGGGGGTCAGGGGCGGACGGCTACACCTTC.

The rearrangement joins TRBV4-1 to TRBJ2-5, with D perhaps being TRBD1 or TRBD2 (5 bases each). This CDR3 contains 17 residues. With 2 bases removed from V and 4 bases from J, the gap between germline ends came to 20 bases. The V gene's germline CDR1 is MGHRA and CDR2 YSYEKL. CDR3 amino acids: CASSQLPGTAHLETQYF. CDR3 nucleotides: TGCGCCAGCAGCCAATTACCTGGGACCGCGCATCTAGAGACCCAGTACTTC.

V and J are TRBV15 and TRBJ2-4; no definite D call. This CDR3 has 11 residues. CDR1 is LNHNV, CDR2 YYDKDF, per germline (reference sequence). Trimming removed 0 bases from V and 9 bases from J, with 3 bases in between. The CDR3 DNA reads TGTGCCACCAGCAGAGATGTCATTCAGTACTTC. Translation: CATSRDVIQYF. The variable domain in full, with the rest retrieved from reference TRBV15 and TRBJ2-4, is DAMVIQNPRYQVTQFGKPVTLSCSQTLNHNVMYWYQQKSSQAPKLLFHYYDKDFNNEADTPDNFQSRRPNTSFCFLDIRSPGLGDTAMYLCATSRDVIQYFGAGTRLSVL.

The V and J genes are TRBV23-1 and TRBJ1-1, with a possible D match to TRBD1 (5 bases). TRBV23-1 is an ORF, and what it does is uncertain. The CDR3 length is 13 residues. The V and J ends lost 8 bases and 2 bases respectively, with 12 bases between them. The CDR3 DNA is TGCGCCAGCCTCCCGACAGAAAACACTGAAGCTTTCTTT. This translates into CASLPTENTEAFF.

The V gene is TRBV9, the J gene TRBJ2-7; D remains ambiguous. This CDR3 comprises 13 residues. The germline V gene encodes CDR1 SGDLS and CDR2 YYNGEE. The ends were cut back, 0 bases at V and 3 bases at J, with 7 bases in the middle. Here the CDR3 reads CASSVGVDYEQYF. The CDR3 nucleotides are TGTGCCAGCAGCGTAGGAGTGGACTACGAGCAGTACTTC.

The chain links TRBV4-1 to TRBJ2-2; TRBD2 matches at 8 bases. CDR1 is MGHRA and CDR2 is YSYEKL in the germline V gene. After removal of 3 bases from V and 5 bases from J, the junction contained 5 bases not matched to a gene. The CDR3 has 15 residues. The CDR3 spells CASSQGAGVTGELFF. The CDR3 DNA is TGCGCCAGCAGCCAGGGAGCGGGAGTTACCGGGGAGCTGTTTTTT.

There are a few counts of this clone. The CDR3 DNA reads TGTGCCAGCAGTTTATTACAGGGCGGCACTGAAGCTTTCTTT. Residues: CASSLLQGGTEAFF. The chain uses TRBV28 and TRBJ1-1; D possibly corresponds to TRBD1 (6 bases). The CDR3 is 14 amino acids. V was trimmed by 1 base and J by 4 bases, leaving 10 bases between them. Germline V gives CDR1 MDHEN, CDR2 SYDVKM.

The chain is built from TRBV2 and TRBJ2-7; no reliable D call. The CDR3 spans 12 residues. V was trimmed by 5 bases and J by 2 bases, leaving 7 bases between them. Germline CDR1 and CDR2: SNHLY and FYNNEI. In DNA, the CDR3 is TGTGCCAGCAGTTACATACCCTACGAGCAGTACTTC. Protein: CASSYIPYEQYF.

The V call is TRBV30, the J call TRBJ2-1; D call uncertain. The CDR3 loop spans 12 amino acids. Trimming cost V 2 bases and J 3 bases, with 5 bases left between them. Germline lookup yields CDR1 GTSNPN and CDR2 SVGIG (reference sequence). CDR3 sequence reads: CAWSQVYNEQFF. CDR3 in DNA: TGTGCCTGGAGTCAAGTCTACAATGAGCAGTTCTTC.

The chain combines TRBV7-2 with TRBJ2-1, with 7 bases fitting TRBD2. CDR3 length: 15 amino acids. The V gene's germline CDR1 is SGHTA and CDR2 FQGNSA. Trimming removed 4 bases from V and 5 bases from J; junction bases left unmatched: 8. The CDR3 nucleotides read TGTGCCAGCAGCTGGGCCGGGACTACCAACAATGAGCAGTTCTTC. It encodes CASSWAGTTNNEQFF.

The chain couples TRBV5-4 to TRBJ2-1, with 9 bases identical to TRBD2. This CDR3 region has 17 residues. Unmatched junction bases numbered 7, after V lost 2 bases and J lost 1 base. The germline V gene encodes CDR1 SGHNT and CDR2 YYREEE (reference sequence). The CDR3 loop is CASSFYQTSGSYNEQFF. The CDR3 DNA is TGTGCCAGCAGCTTTTATCAGACTAGCGGATCCTACAATGAGCAGTTCTTC.

The chain combines TRBV27 with TRBJ2-1; 10 nucleotides agree with TRBD1. In germline, CDR1 is MNHEY, CDR2 SMNVEV (reference sequence). The CDR3 loop spans 20 amino acids. J was trimmed by 0 bases and V by 3 bases; bases with no gene match: 14. Here the CDR3 DNA reads TGTGCCAGCAGTTTTAGAACCGGACAGGGGGAAATTCTCTCCTACAATGAGCAGTTCTTC. Its translation: CASSFRTGQGEILSYNEQFF.

This chain connects TRBV15 to TRBJ1-4, with 8 bases that match TRBD1. The CDR3 is made up of 16 amino acids. After removal of 0 bases from V and 3 bases from J, the junction contained 3 bases not matched to a gene. Germline CDR1 LNHNV, CDR2 YYDKDF (reference sequence). CDR3 protein: CATSRDQGAANEKLFF. CDR3 bases: TGTGCCACCAGCAGAGATCAGGGGGCAGCTAATGAAAAACTGTTTTTT. The full variable domain, its missing parts supplied by reference TRBV15 and TRBJ1-4, is DAMVIQNPRYQVTQFGKPVTLSCSQTLNHNVMYWYQQKSSQAPKLLFHYYDKDFNNEADTPDNFQSRRPNTSFCFLDIRSPGLGDTAMYLCATSRDQGAANEKLFFGSGTQLSVL.

The CDR3 reads CASSPTSSGSSYNEQFF. CDR3 DNA: TGTGCCAGCAGCCCCACTAGTAGCGGGAGCTCCTACAATGAGCAGTTCTTC. This chain connects TRBV7-3 to TRBJ2-1, with TRBD2 matching over 9 bases. Unmatched junction bases numbered 8, after V lost 5 bases and J lost 0 bases. Germline CDR1 and CDR2: SGHTA and FQGTGA. The CDR3 runs to 17 residues.

This clone has more than one count but fewer than ten. The chain is built from TRBV7-9 and TRBJ2-5; no clear D. Trimming pared 1 base from V and 2 bases from J, leaving 11 bases between. This CDR3 contains 15 residues. The V gene's germline CDR1 is SEHNR and CDR2 FQNEAQ (reference sequence). CDR3: CASSLEGRKQETQYF. CDR3 DNA sequence: TGTGCCAGCAGCTTAGAGGGAAGGAAACAAGAGACCCAGTACTTC.

The chain couples TRBV29-1 to TRBJ2-2; no clear D. Trimming stripped 6 bases from V and 0 bases from J, with 11 bases between. The CDR3 consists of 14 residues. The germline CDR1 and CDR2 sequences are SQVTM and ANQGSEA. The CDR3 sequence is CSVRTGANTGELFF. The DNA for the CDR3 is TGCAGCGTCCGGACGGGCGCGAACACCGGGGAGCTGTTTTTT.

There are a few counts of this clone. This chain joins TRBV29-1 and TRBJ2-3; D gene unclear. V was shortened by 4 bases and J by 2 bases, with 10 bases between the two germline ends. CDR1 is SQVTM, CDR2 ANQGSEA, per germline. The CDR3 has 13 residues. The CDR3 DNA follows: TGCAGCGTTGGGCCGGCTTCCACAGATACGCAGTATTTT. Protein: CSVGPASTDTQYF.

The chain uses TRBV4-1 and TRBJ2-5; D not resolved. Trimming left V 2 bases short and J 5 bases short, with 12 bases between. In germline, CDR1 is MGHRA, CDR2 YSYEKL. The CDR3 is 14 residues long. The CDR3 reads CASSQTRAYETQYF. The CDR3, as DNA: TGCGCCAGCAGCCAAACCCGGGCGTATGAGACCCAGTACTTC.

This clone was counted between two and nine times. The chain uses TRBV29-1 and TRBJ1-1; no clear D. Trimming shortened V by 4 bases and J by 3 bases, and 15 bases separated the two germline ends. Per the germline V gene, CDR1 is SQVTM and CDR2 is ANQGSEA. The CDR3 runs 14 residues. CDR3 coding DNA: TGCAGCGTTGTAGCCCGTAGGTGGTACACTGAAGCTTTCTTT. The encoded protein is CSVVARRWYTEAFF. The full variable domain, in which reference TRBV29-1 and TRBJ1-1 provide the parts outside the CDR3, is SAVISQKPSRDICQRGTSLTIQCQVDSQVTMMFWYRQQPGQSLTLIATANQGSEATYESGFVIDKFPISRPNLTFSTLTVSNMSPEDSSIYLCSVVARRWYTEAFFGQGTRLTVV.

The V and J genes are TRBV29-1 and TRBJ2-1; no clear D gene. Per the germline V gene, CDR1 is SQVTM and CDR2 is ANQGSEA. This CDR3 is built from 12 residues. With 5 bases removed from V and 7 bases from J, the gap between germline ends came to 12 bases. The CDR3 nucleotides are TGCAGCGTTTCGGCAGGTCCAAATGAGCAGTTCTTC. Translation: CSVSAGPNEQFF.

For the CDR3, the DNA is TGTGCCTGGAGTGGGACTAGCGGGAGGGCCTTTAGAGTGAATGAGCAGTTCTTC. This sequence encodes CAWSGTSGRAFRVNEQFF. The rearrangement links TRBV30 to TRBJ2-1; TRBD2 matches at 15 bases. This CDR3 is built from 18 residues. The germline CDR1 and CDR2 sequences are GTSNPN and SVGIG (reference sequence). The V and J ends lost 1 base and 7 bases, in that order; junction bases with no gene match: 11.

The chain employs TRBV6-5 and TRBJ2-1; D perhaps matches TRBD2 (5 bases). V gave up 2 bases and J gave up 9 bases, with 14 bases separating them. From germline, CDR1 is MNHEY and CDR2 SVGAGI. This CDR3 is built from 14 residues. Here the CDR3 DNA reads TGTGCCAGCAGTTACCTGGGGAGCGGCCTTGAGCAGTTCTTC. It yields the protein CASSYLGSGLEQFF.

In this sample, this clone turned up a few times. The V and J genes are TRBV18 and TRBJ2-7; 8 bases fit TRBD1. From germline, CDR1 is KGHSH and CDR2 LQKENI. V gave up 4 bases and J gave up 3 bases; unmatched junction bases: 8. CDR3 size: 15 residues. The DNA for the CDR3 is TGTGCCAGCTCACACTCCGGGACAGGAAACTACGAGCAGTACTTC. It specifies CASSHSGTGNYEQYF.

CDR3 nucleotide sequence: TGCAGCGTTGATGTAACGGGGACAGGGTGGACTGAAGCTTTCTTT. This sequence encodes CSVDVTGTGWTEAFF. This chain connects TRBV29-1 to TRBJ1-1; TRBD1 aligns across 9 bases. The CDR3 is 15 residues long. Germline assignment: CDR1 SQVTM and CDR2 ANQGSEA. V shed 3 bases and J 5 bases; nucleotides not matched to a gene: 10.

As regards this clone: Germline is not matched at one junction end, which may reflect a read error. This chain joins TRBV19 and TRBJ2-1; no clear D. This CDR3 has 12 residues. CDR1 is LNHDA, CDR2 SQIVND, per germline (reference sequence). CDR3 DNA: TGTGCCAGTAGTAGTTCCTACAATGGGCAGTTCTTC. This gives the protein CASSSSYNGQFF.

The chain employs TRBV15 and TRBJ1-2; D ambiguous. V gave up 5 bases and J gave up 5 bases, with 6 bases separating them. This CDR3 is built from 11 residues. Germline CDR1 and CDR2: LNHNV and YYDKDF (reference sequence). The CDR3 nucleotides read TGTGCCACCAGCTCGTCTTATGGCTACACCTTC. Amino acid sequence: CATSSSYGYTF.

The chain joins TRBV2 to TRBJ2-3; TRBD2 agrees at 7 bases. Germline V gene lookup returns CDR1 SNHLY and CDR2 FYNNEI. The CDR3 has 14 amino acids. After removal of 7 bases from V and 6 bases from J, the junction contained 10 bases not matched to a gene. DNA of the CDR3: TGTGCCAGCAACGCGCGGGAGAGAAAGGATACGCAGTATTTT. Encoded protein: CASNARERKDTQYF.

As regards this clone: A much larger clone lies a single base off, so this may be a read error. This chain links TRBV5-6 with TRBJ1-1, with 8 nucleotides matching TRBD1. The CDR3 covers 14 residues. Germline lookup yields CDR1 SGHDT and CDR2 YYEEEE. The junction had 0 bases not matched to a gene; V was cut back by 1 base and J by 1 base. The CDR3 DNA is TGTGCCAGCAGCTTGACAGGGGGGAACACTGAAGCTTTCTTT. Protein sequence: CASSLTGGNTEAFF. Full variable domain (rest looked up from reference TRBV5-6 and TRBJ1-1): DAGVTQSPTHLIKTRGQQVTLRCSPKSGHDTVSWYQQALGQGPQFIFQYYEEEERQRGNFPDRFSGHQFPNYSSELNVNALLLGDSALYLCASSLTGGNTEAFFGQGTRLTVV.

The chain uses TRBV27 and TRBJ2-1; TRBD2 matches 9 bases. Trimming cost V 5 bases and J 0 bases; bases outside gene matches: 5. CDR3 length equals 16 residues. Germline V gives CDR1 MNHEY, CDR2 SMNVEV (reference sequence). The CDR3 here is CASSGSSGSSYNEQFF. The CDR3 DNA reads as TGTGCCAGCAGTGGGAGTAGCGGGAGCTCCTACAATGAGCAGTTCTTC.

This clone came up a few times. The chain employs TRBV2 and TRBJ2-5; D call uncertain. There are 13 residues in the CDR3. Trimming removed 10 bases at V and 1 base at J, with 13 bases between. Germline values: CDR1 SNHLY, CDR2 FYNNEI. Here the CDR3 DNA reads TGTGCCACGACCCGGACCCTCCAAGAGACCCAGTACTTC. Its translation: CATTRTLQETQYF.

The chain combines TRBV14 with TRBJ1-2; D remains unclear. Trimming removed 0 bases at V and 4 bases at J, with 15 bases between. The germline gives CDR1 SGHDN, CDR2 FVKESK. This CDR3 region has 16 residues. The CDR3 DNA is TGTGCCAGCAGCCAAGAAGATATGCCCGTGACCTATGGCTACACCTTC. Its translation: CASSQEDMPVTYGYTF.